Below are 2 T cell receptor beta chains sequenced from a single sample in a study of beta chain features in type 1 diabetes. What was sequenced were expressed TCRB transcripts, since all of the isolated RNA had been reverse transcribed. The protocol was immunoSEQ multiplex PCR, while the TCRdb copy is restricted to in-frame clones and leaves out a portion. The data hold about 400,000 clones, with roughly 12% observed a single time. The sequencing sample was made of naive CD4+ T cells from blood. The receptor source for this set is a man aged 18 to 30 in good health.

The chain joins TRBV5-6 to TRBJ1-2, with D hard to call. The germline V gene encodes CDR1 SGHDT and CDR2 YYEEEE. Between the trimmed V and J ends, which lost 0 bases and 7 bases, there was a span of 7 bases. CDR3 length: 12 amino acids. Here the CDR3 reads CASSLGSGGYTF. The CDR3 nucleotides read TGTGCCAGCAGCTTGGGGTCGGGTGGCTACACCTTC.

V usage is TRBV9 and J usage is TRBJ2-5; 9 nucleotides agree with TRBD1. The CDR3 spans 14 residues. V was pared by 4 bases and J by 5 bases, with 6 bases of the junction left unmatched. Germline CDR1 reads SGDLS; CDR2 reads YYNGEE. The CDR3 region has the DNA TGTGCCAGCAGCCCACAGACAGGGGGGGAGACCCAGTACTTC. Its protein is CASSPQTGGETQYF.